The following is a T cell receptor (beta chain) sequence with its context. Per the authors' pipeline: From reference gene primer amplification, estimates of nucleated cell counts were derived. Profiling relied on immunoSEQ multiplex PCR, and the TCRdb table lists in-frame clones only, not all of them. Clone size and V and J calls were adopted from that table, with D and trimming inferred from the DNA. Counted here are 50,000 to 75,000 clones, around 93% occurring once; the ten biggest clones make up around 4.3%. The entry originates in a study of blood T cell repertoires in COVID-19. Study as a whole: Both acute and convalescent COVID-19 samples were obtained from the United States, Italy and Spain.

Trimming cost V 7 bases and J 8 bases; bases outside gene matches: 4. The CDR3 runs 12 residues. This TCR was recovered from a middle-aged man with active COVID-19. J is TRBJ2-1 and V is TRBV12-3 or TRBV12-4, with 8 nucleotides matching TRBD1. The sample was peripheral blood. The CDR3 sequence is CASKYRGDEQFF. The CDR3 DNA follows: TGTGCCAGCAAGTACAGGGGGGATGAGCAGTTCTTC.